This is a list of T cell receptor beta chains from one sample in a study of blood T cell repertoires in COVID-19. The repertoire was sequenced with immunoSEQ multiplex PCR; TCRdb's copy has only in-frame clones and lacks some. Seen here are some 180,000 clones, 84% observed once, and the top ten hold approximately 7.3%. The sequenced material came from peripheral blood. The receptors originated from a human donor in a cohort sampled during active COVID-19. Both conserved end residues are part of each CDR3. The D gene is left open where the match is weak. Not all rows give a size; the values are once, few, many and, for expanded clones, a class.

>-|many|TRBJ1-2|TRBV7-8
TGTGCCAGCAGCTTCAAAGGGGATAACTATGGCTACACCTTC
CASSFKGDNYGYTF
>-|-|TRBJ1-1|TRBV2
TGTGCCAGCAGTGGCCGAGCGGACGAAGCTTTCTTT
CASSGRADEAFF
>-|once|TRBJ1-2|TRBV5-6
TGTGCCAGCAGCTTGGACAGTGGCTATGGCTACACCTTC
CASSLDSGYGYTF
>TRBD1|-|TRBJ2-1|TRBV3-1/TRBV3-2
TGTGCCAGCAGCCAAAGTTTCGCTCCGGGACAGAGGCCTTGCGAGCAGTTCTTC
CASSQSFAPGQRPCEQFF
>-|-|TRBJ2-7|TRBV6-2/TRBV6-3
TGTGCCAGCAGTTACTCGCCAGGGCGAAGCTCCTACGAGCAGTACTTC
CASSYSPGRSSYEQYF
>-|-|TRBJ1-5|TRBV4-1
TGCGCCAGCAGCCAAGATAGGGGGACGCCCAATCAGCCCCAGCATTTT
CASSQDRGTPNQPQHF
>TRBD1|once|TRBJ2-5|TRBV29-1
TGCAGCGAAACTCAGGGGGCGCGGGAGACCCAGTACTTC
CSETQGARETQYF
>-|-|TRBJ2-7|TRBV11-3
TGTGCCAGCAGCGGAGAGGGAGGAGGGGGCGACGAGCAGTACTTC
CASSGEGGGGDEQYF
>TRBD1|-|TRBJ1-4|TRBV19
TGTGCCAGTAGTCCCACCTCGACAGGGCCGGATGAAAAACTGTTTTTT
CASSPTSTGPDEKLFF
>TRBD1|-|TRBJ2-2|TRBV18
TGTGCCAGCTCACCACTACAGACAGGGAGAACGAACACCGGGGAGCTGTTTTTT
CASSPLQTGRTNTGELFF
>TRBD1|-|TRBJ1-3|TRBV19
TGTGCCAGTAGCATAGGACAGGCCTCTGGAAACACCATATATTTT
CASSIGQASGNTIYF
>-|-|TRBJ2-2|TRBV19
TGTGCCAGTAGTGGGGAGAGGTCGAACACCGGGGAGCTGTTTTTT
CASSGERSNTGELFF
>-|-|TRBJ2-7|TRBV9
TGTGCCAGCAGCGTAGGCGGCTCCTACGAGCAGTACTTC
CASSVGGSYEQYF
>TRBD1|once|TRBJ1-1|TRBV9
TGTGCCAGCACCTCCTTGACAGGGGACACTGAAGCTTTCTTT
CASTSLTGDTEAFF
>-|-|TRBJ2-7|TRBV10-3
TGTGCCGTCCAGGTGGAGCGGAGCTCCTACGAGCAGTACTTC
CAVQVERSSYEQYF
>-|-|TRBJ1-1|TRBV7-9
TGTGCCAGCAGCTTAGGCGGACTGAGAGTACTCACTGAAGCTTTCTTT
CASSLGGLRVLTEAFF
>-|-|TRBJ1-5|TRBV7-9
TGTGCCAGCAGCTTCGGGGGGACGTCTCAGCCCCAGCATTTT
CASSFGGTSQPQHF
>-|-|TRBJ1-1|TRBV9
TGTGCCAGCAGCGTAGGGTTGGGGCATCGAATTACTGAAGCTTTCTTT
CASSVGLGHRITEAFF
>TRBD2|-|TRBJ2-1|TRBV5-5
TGTGCCAGCAGCTTGTCCAGCGGGGGGACCTACAATGAGCAGTTCTTC
CASSLSSGGTYNEQFF
>TRBD1|-|TRBJ1-5|TRBV6-5
TGTGCCAGCAGGCCCACAGGGGATCAGCCCCAGCATTTT
CASRPTGDQPQHF
>TRBD1|-|TRBJ1-3|TRBV9
TGTGCCAGCAGCGTAGCGGACAGGCACTCTGGAAACACCATATATTTT
CASSVADRHSGNTIYF
>-|-|TRBJ1-5|TRBV10-3
TGTGCCATCAGTGAGTCCGGCCGGGATCAGCCCCAGCATTTT
CAISESGRDQPQHF
>-|-|TRBJ1-1|TRBV5-1
TGCGCCAGCAGCTTGGCAACGGCCACAGTGAACACTGAAGCTTTCTTT
CASSLATATVNTEAFF
>-|-|TRBJ2-7|TRBV4-1
TGCGCCAGCAGCCAAGATCCCAAGGCGGTAGGTTCCTACGAGCAGTACTTC
CASSQDPKAVGSYEQYF
>-|-|TRBJ1-1|TRBV3-1/TRBV3-2
TGTGCCAGCAGCCAAGTATTTCAGGGGTTCACTGAAGCTTTCTTT
CASSQVFQGFTEAFF
>-|-|TRBJ2-7|TRBV7-2
TGTGCCAGCAGCTCCGCCTACGAGCAGTACTTC
CASSSAYEQYF
>-|-|TRBJ1-5|TRBV6-5
TGTGCCAGCAGCCCCATAGGGGTAGTTCAGCCCCAGCATTTT
CASSPIGVVQPQHF
>TRBD1|-|TRBJ1-6|TRBV18
TGTGCCAGCTCACCTGAACTCCGGGACAGGGTAAATTCACCCCTCCACTTT
CASSPELRDRVNSPLHF
>TRBD1|-|TRBJ1-6|TRBV7-8
TGTGCCAGCAGCTTAGCCCAAAAAACAGGGGTACGGTCACCCCTCCACTTT
CASSLAQKTGVRSPLHF
>TRBD1|once|TRBJ1-2|TRBV28
TGTGCCAGCAGTTTGACAGGGCTCTATGGCTACACCTTC
CASSLTGLYGYTF
>-|-|TRBJ1-5|TRBV19
TGTGCCTCCCTCGGGCAGGGCCAAAGCAATCAGCCCCAGCATTTT
CASLGQGQSNQPQHF
>TRBD1|-|TRBJ1-1|TRBV5-4
TGTGCCAGCAGCCGACAGGGGGCCGGCACTGAAGCTTTCTTT
CASSRQGAGTEAFF
>-|-|TRBJ1-2|TRBV5-1
TGCGCCAGCAGCTTGGGAGTGATTCCCTATGGCTACACCTTC
CASSLGVIPYGYTF
>-|once|TRBJ1-1|TRBV6-5
TGTGCCAGCAGTTCCCGGACAGCGAACACTGAAGCTTTCTTT
CASSSRTANTEAFF
>TRBD2|-|TRBJ2-5|TRBV7-8
TGTGCCAGCAGCTTAGATCATGTGGCGGGGGGCGAAGAGACCCAGTACTTC
CASSLDHVAGGEETQYF
>-|-|TRBJ1-2|TRBV6-5
TGTGCCAGCAGCCGCGGGGGGGAGACCAACTATGGCTACACCTTC
CASSRGGETNYGYTF
>TRBD1|-|TRBJ2-5|TRBV19
TGTGCCAGCGGGGACAGGGCGCAAGAGACCCAGTACTTC
CASGDRAQETQYF
>-|-|TRBJ1-1|TRBV27
TGTGCCAGCAGTCAGACACCGAACACTGAAGCTTTCTTT
CASSQTPNTEAFF
>TRBD1|-|TRBJ1-1|TRBV6-6
TGTGCCAGCAGAACAGGGGGTGGTGAAGCTTTCTTT
CASRTGGGEAFF
>TRBD1|-|TRBJ1-3|TRBV9
TGTGCCAGCAGCACAGGACAGGGGGCTTACACCATATATTTT
CASSTGQGAYTIYF
>TRBD1|few|TRBJ2-5|TRBV10-1
TGCGCCAGCAGACGAGGACAGGCAGAGAAGTACTTC
CASRRGQAEKYF
>TRBD1|-|TRBJ1-2|TRBV6-6
TGTGCCAGCAGTTACAACCCGGGACAGTTCTATGGCTACACCTTC
CASSYNPGQFYGYTF
>TRBD1|-|TRBJ2-5|TRBV4-2
TGTGCCAGCAGCCTACAGGACAGGGGGTATCAAGAGACCCAGTACTTC
CASSLQDRGYQETQYF
>TRBD1|-|TRBJ1-3|TRBV15
TGTGCCACCAGCACTCGGGACAGGGACTTTGGAAACACCATATATTTT
CATSTRDRDFGNTIYF
>-|-|TRBJ2-7|TRBV3-1/TRBV3-2
TGTGCCAGCAGCACCCGACAAGCTTACGAGCAGTACTTC
CASSTRQAYEQYF
>-|-|TRBJ1-4|TRBV3-1/TRBV3-2
TGTGCCAGCAGCCAAAGGGGCTTATCAACTAATGAAAAACTGTTTTTT
CASSQRGLSTNEKLFF
>-|-|TRBJ1-4|TRBV19
TGTGCCAGTAGTATGGGACCGCGGGGAACTAATGAAAAACTGTTTTTT
CASSMGPRGTNEKLFF
>-|-|TRBJ2-1|TRBV9
TGTGCCAGCAGCGGGGGCCCGTACAATGAGCAGTTCTTC
CASSGGPYNEQFF
>-|-|TRBJ2-1|TRBV19
TGTGCCAGTAGTATCCAGGGTGGTCCGGTCAATGAGCAGTTCTTC
CASSIQGGPVNEQFF
>-|-|TRBJ1-2|TRBV5-6
TGTGCCAGCAGCTCCATAGGGGGGGTTGAGTATGGCTACACCTTC
CASSSIGGVEYGYTF
>TRBD1|-|TRBJ1-4|TRBV6-5
TGTGCCAGCAGTTACCGGACAGGGATGGGAGAAAAACTGTTTTTT
CASSYRTGMGEKLFF
>TRBD1|-|TRBJ1-2|TRBV7-9
TGTGCCAGCAGCTCCGACAGGGAGTATGGCTACACCTTC
CASSSDREYGYTF
>TRBD2|-|TRBJ2-5|TRBV5-5
TGTGCCAGCAGCCCTCTAGCGGGGGGAGAGACCCAGTACTTC
CASSPLAGGETQYF
>TRBD2|-|TRBJ2-7|TRBV7-2
TGTGCCAGCAGCTTCCCGGGGGGGACCTACGAGCAGTACTTC
CASSFPGGTYEQYF
>-|once|TRBJ2-3|TRBV9
TGTGCCAGCAGCGTTGCGGGACTCAGAACAGATACGCAGTATTTT
CASSVAGLRTDTQYF